This T cell receptor (beta chain) comes out of a study of blood T cell repertoires in COVID-19. Adults between about 18 and 89 years of age took part from about two dozen US areas. V was clipped by 0 bases and J by 4 bases, with 12 bases between them. The length of the CDR3 is 15 residues. Germline CDR1 reads SGDLS; CDR2 reads YYNGEE. This table comes from immunoSEQ multiplex PCR, and its TCRdb copy is limited to in-frame clones, with some not included. Among 350,000 to 450,000 clones listed, about nine tenths were seen once. The genes are TRBV9 and TRBJ2-3; D is undetermined. Sequenced sample: PBMCs or T cells enriched from blood (not recorded which). The sequence derives from a woman aged 40 to 50 who had been exposed to COVID-19. The CDR3 loop reads CASSVAGYGADTQYF. The CDR3 nucleotides read TGTGCCAGCAGCGTAGCCGGGTATGGCGCAGATACGCAGTATTTT.